This T cell receptor beta chain was observed in a study of long-term antiretroviral therapy in people with HIV. V lost 6 bases and J 3 bases, leaving 17 bases between the germline ends. The CDR3 extends over 15 amino acids. Germline values: CDR1 MNHNY, CDR2 SVGAGI (reference sequence). This clone was seen only a few times. Version v3.0 of the immunoSEQ assay ran at survey level. Only in-frame clones appear in the TCRdb table, and some are missing; sequencing was by immunoSEQ multiplex PCR. The table lists 15,000 to 20,000 clones, 90% to 95% of them singletons. The sample consisted of unsorted PBMCs, taken 0.6 years after starting antiretroviral therapy. The rearrangement joins TRBV6-6 to TRBJ1-2; possible D gene TRBD1, 5 bases. This clonotype was sampled from a woman in her thirties or forties with HIV. CDR3 region: CASSHPGTGDYGYTF. Here the CDR3 DNA reads TGTGCCAGCAGCCACCCCGGGACTGGGGACTATGGCTACACCTTC.